The 9 T cell receptor beta chains below all came from one sample that was sequenced in a study of cytomegalovirus exposure and HLA in healthy donors. Researchers ran the PCR with 60 Vbeta and 13 Jbeta primers. Generated by immunoSEQ multiplex PCR, the TCRdb table keeps only in-frame clones and is missing some. The table lists 150,000 to 200,000 clones, approximately 80% of them singletons. Source material: PBMCs. These receptors came from a male donor in good health and CMV-seronegative.

This clone has more than one count but fewer than ten. The CDR3 region is CASSPSPGLPQYF. The CDR3 region has the DNA TGTGCCAGCAGCCCATCACCGGGACTCCCGCAGTATTTT. The rearrangement joins TRBV9 to TRBJ2-3; possibly TRBD2 for D (6 bases). The V end lost 4 bases, the J end lost 10 bases, and 16 bases lay between the germline ends. From germline, CDR1 is SGDLS and CDR2 YYNGEE. The length of the CDR3 is 13 residues.

The J gene is TRBJ2-5, the V gene TRBV11-2; 10 nucleotides line up with TRBD1. V was clipped by 1 base and J by 3 bases; unmatched bases: 2. This CDR3 region has 15 residues. Germline V gene sequence: CDR1 SGHAT, CDR2 FQNNGV. The CDR3 DNA reads TGTGCCAGCAGCTTAGCCGGGACAGGGGAAGAGACCCAGTACTTC. Its protein product is CASSLAGTGEETQYF.

The chain carries TRBV7-3 and TRBJ2-7; D not certain. CDR1 and CDR2 from the germline V gene are SGHTA and FQGTGA. The CDR3 length is 15 residues. Trimming removed 5 bases at V and 0 bases at J, with 14 bases between. The CDR3 sequence is CASSAMGSSSYEQYF. DNA of the CDR3: TGTGCCAGCAGCGCGATGGGCTCATCCTCCTACGAGCAGTACTTC. The variable domain in full, completed from reference TRBV7-3 and TRBJ2-7, reads GAGVSQTPSNKVTEKGKYVELRCDPISGHTALYWYRQSLGQGPEFLIYFQGTGAADDSGLPNDRFFAVRPEGSVSTLKIQRTERGDSAVYLCASSAMGSSSYEQYFGPGTRLTVT.

The rearrangement joins TRBV11-2 to TRBJ1-2, with a tentative D call TRBD1 (5 bases). This CDR3 is 16 amino acids long. The V and J ends lost 2 bases and 2 bases respectively, with 15 bases between them. Germline lookup yields CDR1 SGHAT and CDR2 FQNNGV. In DNA form, the CDR3 reads TGTGCCAGCAGCTTAACCGCAGGGAACAAAAACTATGGCTACACCTTC. Translated, it gives CASSLTAGNKNYGYTF.

The chain employs TRBV5-1 and TRBJ1-1; 9 bases map to TRBD1. Germline V CDR1 and CDR2: SGHRS, YFSETQ. CDR3 length: 13 amino acids. V lost 2 bases to trimming and J lost 4 bases; unmatched junction nucleotides: 0. The CDR3, as DNA: TGCGCCAGCAGCTTACAGGGGGCCACTGAAGCTTTCTTT. Its protein is CASSLQGATEAFF.

The chain has TRBV5-1 and TRBJ2-7; possible D gene TRBD1, 6 bases. This CDR3 has 13 residues. Trimming removed 4 bases at V and 9 bases at J, with 17 bases between. Germline values: CDR1 SGHRS, CDR2 YFSETQ. Written as DNA, the CDR3 is TGCGCCAGCAGCGCCGGGACACCGAGGGGGCAGTACTTC. As protein: CASSAGTPRGQYF.

This clone was found once. The rearrangement links TRBV14 to TRBJ1-4; D is ambiguous. V was trimmed by 4 bases and J by 5 bases, leaving 11 bases between them. The CDR3 contains 14 residues. From germline, CDR1 is SGHDN and CDR2 FVKESK. The CDR3 spells CASSPVGFNEKLFF. In nucleotides, the CDR3 is TGTGCCAGCAGCCCCGTCGGTTTCAATGAAAAACTGTTTTTT.

Concerning this clone itself: One junction end disagrees with the germline gene, perhaps due to a read error. The chain employs TRBV7-7 and TRBJ1-3, with TRBD1 matching over 7 bases. The CDR3 covers 15 residues. Germline V gene data show CDR1 as SSHAT and CDR2 as FNYEAQ (reference sequence). For the CDR3, the DNA is TGTGCTAGCAGCCCGACAGGGTACTCTGGAAACACCATATATTTT. Its protein is CASSPTGYSGNTIYF.

V usage is TRBV30 and J usage is TRBJ1-4; the D is unclear. From germline, CDR1 is GTSNPN and CDR2 SVGIG (reference sequence). CDR3 length: 20 residues. V lost 0 bases to trimming and J lost 0 bases, with 23 bases between them. The CDR3 is CAWSVLGHQKPPATNEKLFF. CDR3 bases: TGTGCCTGGAGTGTATTGGGCCACCAAAAACCCCCTGCAACTAATGAAAAACTGTTTTTT.